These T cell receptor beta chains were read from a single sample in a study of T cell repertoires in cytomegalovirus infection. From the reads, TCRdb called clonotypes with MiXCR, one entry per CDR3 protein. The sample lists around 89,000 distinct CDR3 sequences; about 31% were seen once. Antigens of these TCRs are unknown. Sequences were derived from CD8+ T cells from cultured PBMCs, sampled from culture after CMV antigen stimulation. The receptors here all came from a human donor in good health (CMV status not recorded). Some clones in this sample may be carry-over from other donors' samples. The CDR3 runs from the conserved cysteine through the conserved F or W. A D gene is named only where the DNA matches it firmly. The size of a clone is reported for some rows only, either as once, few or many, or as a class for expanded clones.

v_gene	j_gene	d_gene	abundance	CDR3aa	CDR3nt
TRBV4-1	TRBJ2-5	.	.	CASSQGYGQETQYF	TGCGCCAGCAGCCAAGGGTACGGCCAAGAGACCCAGTACTTC
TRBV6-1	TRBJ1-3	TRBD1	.	CASSPGQGTGNTIYF	TGTGCCAGCAGCCCGGGACAGGGTACGGGGAACACCATATATTTT
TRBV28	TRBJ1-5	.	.	CASSLYVDQPQHF	TGTGCCAGCAGTTTATACGTGGATCAGCCCCAGCATTTT
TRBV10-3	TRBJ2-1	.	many	CAISDFEKVSSNEQFF	TGTGCCATCAGTGATTTTGAAAAGGTCAGTTCAAATGAGCAGTTCTTC
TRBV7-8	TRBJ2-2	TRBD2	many	CAGGTSGNTGELFF	TGTGCCGGTGGGACTAGCGGCAACACCGGGGAGCTGTTTTTT
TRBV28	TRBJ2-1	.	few	CASSSLGREVYNEQFF	TGTGCCAGCAGTTCTTTGGGGCGAGAAGTCTACAATGAGCAGTTCTTC
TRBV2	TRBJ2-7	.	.	CASSDGFSYEQYF	TGTGCCAGCAGTGACGGGTTCTCCTACGAGCAGTACTTC
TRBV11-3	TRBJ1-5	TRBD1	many	CASSLAGTGDRVYRSNQPQHF	TGTGCCAGCAGCTTGGCCGGGACAGGGGATCGGGTTTATAGGAGCAATCAGCCCCAGCATTTT
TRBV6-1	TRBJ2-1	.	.	CASSSPFNRAPYNEQFF	TGTGCCAGCAGTTCGCCCTTTAACAGGGCACCCTACAATGAGCAGTTCTTC
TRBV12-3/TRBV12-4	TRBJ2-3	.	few	CASSPSAGATDTQYF	TGTGCCAGCAGTCCCTCTGCGGGGGCGACAGATACGCAGTATTTT
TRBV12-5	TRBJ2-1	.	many	CASGLGGINEQFF	TGTGCTAGTGGTTTAGGAGGGATCAATGAGCAGTTCTTC
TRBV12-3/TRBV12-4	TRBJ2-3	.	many	CASSSLRGGITDTQYF	TGTGCCAGCAGTTCCCTCCGTGGGGGGATCACAGATACGCAGTATTTT
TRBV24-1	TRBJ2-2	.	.	CATSDGTYTGELFF	TGTGCCACCAGTGATGGGACATATACGGGGGAGCTGTTTTTT
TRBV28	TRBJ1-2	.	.	CASSLVLRDSNYGYTF	TGTGCCAGCAGTTTAGTTTTGAGGGACTCTAACTATGGCTACACCTTC
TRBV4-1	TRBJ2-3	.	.	CASSQLPGGVAGTDTQYF	TGTGCCAGCAGCCAACTCCCAGGGGGAGTAGCGGGCACAGATACGCAGTATTTT
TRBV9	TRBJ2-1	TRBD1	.	CASSVGGTGGHEQFF	TGTGCCAGCAGCGTAGGAGGTACAGGGGGCCATGAGCAGTTCTTC
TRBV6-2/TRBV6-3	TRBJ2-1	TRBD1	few	CASRGTGGKNEQFF	TGTGCCAGCAGGGGGACAGGGGGCAAGAATGAGCAGTTCTTC
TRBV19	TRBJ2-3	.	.	CASSPAFSAQYF	TGTGCCAGTAGTCCCGCTTTCAGTGCGCAGTATTTT
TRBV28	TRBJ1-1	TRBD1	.	CASSSEGAWTEAFF	TGTGCCAGCAGTTCCGAGGGGGCTTGGACTGAAGCTTTCTTT
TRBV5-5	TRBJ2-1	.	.	CASSLELEFYEQFF	TGTGCCAGCAGCTTGGAGCTAGAATTCTATGAGCAGTTCTTC
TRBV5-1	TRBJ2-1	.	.	CASSLLPQQGPDNEQFF	TGCGCCAGCAGCTTGCTTCCTCAACAGGGACCCGACAATGAGCAGTTCTTC
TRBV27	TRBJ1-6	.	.	CASSLGRAYNSPLHF	TGTGCCAGCAGCTTGGGCAGGGCATATAATTCACCCCTCCACTTT
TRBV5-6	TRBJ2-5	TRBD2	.	CASSFVGGTQETQYF	TGTGCCAGCAGCTTTGTCGGGGGGACCCAAGAGACCCAGTACTTC
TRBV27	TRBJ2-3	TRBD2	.	CASRAGRGAQDTQYF	TGTGCCAGCAGGGCCGGGCGGGGGGCTCAGGATACGCAGTATTTT
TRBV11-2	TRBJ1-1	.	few	CASSSRREGGTEAFF	TGTGCCAGCAGCTCCCGAAGAGAGGGGGGGACTGAAGCTTTCTTT
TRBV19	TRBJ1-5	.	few	CASRIRHSSNQPQHF	TGTGCCAGTAGGATCAGACATTCTAGCAATCAGCCCCAGCATTTT
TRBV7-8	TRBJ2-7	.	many	CASRPSRSYEQYF	TGTGCCAGCAGGCCTAGCAGATCCTACGAGCAGTACTTC
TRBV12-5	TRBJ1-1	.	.	CASGFDGLTEAFF	TGTGCTAGTGGTTTCGACGGTCTCACTGAAGCTTTCTTT
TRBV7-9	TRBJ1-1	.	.	CASSSSTYTEAFF	TGTGCCAGCAGCTCGTCGACTTACACTGAAGCTTTCTTT
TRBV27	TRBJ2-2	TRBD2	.	CASSRGGGTTGELFF	TGTGCCAGCAGTCGGGGCGGGGGGACGACCGGGGAGCTGTTTTTT
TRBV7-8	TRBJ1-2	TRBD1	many	CASSPSGTGAHIYGYTF	TGTGCCAGCAGCCCCTCCGGGACAGGGGCTCACATATATGGCTACACCTTC
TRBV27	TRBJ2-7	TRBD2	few	CASSFAGGFNEQYF	TGTGCCAGCAGTTTCGCGGGGGGGTTTAATGAGCAGTACTTC
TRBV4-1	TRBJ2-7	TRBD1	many	CASSHGQGAYEQYF	TGCGCCAGCAGCCACGGACAGGGAGCCTACGAGCAGTACTTC
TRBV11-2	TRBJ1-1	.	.	CASSSHVMGTEAFF	TGTGCCAGCAGCTCACATGTGATGGGTACTGAAGCTTTCTTT
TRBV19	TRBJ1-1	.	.	CASRDGYTEAFF	TGTGCCAGTCGTGATGGGTACACTGAAGCTTTCTTT
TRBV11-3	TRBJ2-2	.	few	CASSFSGGELFF	TGTGCCAGCAGCTTCAGCGGGGGGGAGCTGTTTTTT
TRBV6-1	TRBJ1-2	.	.	CASSLGQLPYGYTF	TGTGCCAGCAGTTTAGGACAGTTACCTTATGGCTACACCTTC
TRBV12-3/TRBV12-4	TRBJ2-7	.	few	CASGTGMYEQYF	TGTGCCAGCGGAACAGGGATGTACGAGCAGTACTTC
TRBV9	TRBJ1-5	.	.	CASSVGGRGNQPQHF	TGTGCCAGCAGCGTAGGTGGCAGGGGTAATCAGCCCCAGCATTTT